This entry describes one T cell receptor (beta chain). This clone was counted between two and nine times. Its cognate antigen has yet to be identified. Base qualities are missing; no much larger clone stands one base away. This sample is drawn from a study of cytomegalovirus exposure and HLA in healthy donors (dated by TCRdb to about 2017). The study in broad terms: In an earlier analysis of fewer than 750 of the donors, approximately 300 Gb of sequence data and some 120 million unique TCR beta sequences from 150 million to 200 million T cells were reported. An early release that covered about 640 HLA-typed donors contained approximately 320 gigabases of sequencing data and roughly 84 million unique TCR sequences. Of the roughly 400 genotyped donors, about 80% fell in the genetic ancestry cluster associated with self-reported Caucasian donors. The aim of the study was to test whether cataloging public T cell receptors could identify signatures of past pathogen exposure. The study used immunosequencing to profile the T cell repertoires of approximately 650 subjects and linked those repertoires to cytomegalovirus serostatus. Besides the first cohort of approximately 670 subjects, a separate validation cohort made up of roughly 130 different subjects was used. High-throughput TCR immunosequencing, statistical association of individual TCRs with disease status, and machine learning were combined to predict cytomegalovirus infection status. A later analysis re-examined previously published TCR beta repertoires from over 500 donors and added high-resolution HLA genotyping to investigate patterns of TCR occurrence. Rather than using new phenotypic data, the later analysis identified candidate immune exposures from TCR beta sequences and from how often those sequences occurred across donors. To decide whether each TCR beta V gene segment behaved as functional or pseudogenic, an earlier analysis of some 570 of the donors relied on high-throughput TCR beta sequencing. Donor age, sex, ethnicity and CMV serostatus were collected together with the repertoire data. A later genetic analysis used genome-wide SNP genotypes for about 65% of the roughly 670 donors, treating that subset as a discovery cohort. All discovery cohort repertoires had been generated on a single sequencing platform. HLA typing covered class I and class II loci at four-digit resolution. Typing coverage varied by locus: roughly 620-640 donors for A, B, C, DRB1 and DQB1; approximately 520 for DQA1; about 590 for DPA1; around 450 for DPB1. A few DR-DQ haplotypes were handled as single units for association and clustering because linkage in the cohort was strong. On average, roughly 250,000 unique TCR beta nucleotide sequences were sequenced per donor among 398 genotyped donors of the cohort, with 15% to 20% of those sequences being non-productive. On the study overall, not on this receptor specifically: A further reported finding was that TCR beta sequences accurately predicted the HLA-A and HLA-B alleles for most subjects in the first cohort. In an earlier analysis of about 540 of the donors, most TCR beta V segments were observed in productive rearrangements about 87% or about 30% of the time, broadly matching IMGT annotations. Several of the top co-occurrence clusters appeared to be linked to parvovirus B19, influenza, CMV and Epstein-Barr virus, according to a later analysis. Across donors, most TCR sequences were observed very rarely, whereas some public TCRs were present in many individuals. A group of highly shared sequence variants was considered likely to be a technical artifact of the sequencing pipeline. Linkage disequilibrium might explain the correlated functional status among segregating V segments, but an unknown experimental factor could not be ruled out. A later analysis found that TCR association rates varied across HLA loci, with DRB1 alleles showing the most associated TCRs and HLA-C alleles the fewest. A later analysis found that most CMV-associated TCR beta chains appeared HLA-restricted, with HLA associations seemingly driven largely by CMV exposure. Immune exposure information for the cohort was limited to CMV serostatus. In a later genetic analysis, a missense DCLRE1C variant was associated with V-gene and J-gene trimming of TCR beta chains, and the association was replicated in an independent cohort. Specific HLA alleles were associated with 15,000 to 20,000 TCR beta sequences at a false discovery rate of 0.05 in a later analysis. Compared with equally common non-associated chains, HLA-associated TCR beta chains in a later analysis were more clonally expanded and had lower generation probabilities. Some IMGT-functional V segments, including TRBV6-2 and TRBV6-3, could not be distinguished by the 87-base-pair reads and were therefore excluded. The cohort was sequenced for TCR beta chains only, and without alpha or paired-chain data the features that could be detected were limited. The classifier was reported to diagnose cytomegalovirus status with high specificity and sensitivity in both the original and validation cohorts. In vitro tests confirmed that a few of the cytomegalovirus-associated TCR beta chains recognize cytomegalovirus antigens. Because HLA typing was missing for some donors at each locus, association tests included only the typed subset. Because counts were too low, roughly 18 rarely observed V segments, including chromosome 9 orphons, were left out of the earlier analysis of approximately 580 of the donors. Sequencing depth was assumed to be roughly uniform across donors in the presence/absence analyses, though that assumption may not hold. Assigning TCR associations to individual alleles was difficult when HLA alleles, especially DR and DQ, strongly co-occurred. According to a later genetic analysis, donors in an Asian-associated ancestry cluster had fewer N-insertions in productive TCRs than the approximately 700-donor mean. A total of roughly 160 TCR beta chains were listed by the study as associated with cytomegalovirus. The authors suggested that the approach could potentially be generalized to other disease states and immunological phenotypes.

Library preparation used the immunoSEQ multiplex PCR assay. For the multiplex PCR, a mixture combining 60 forward primers for TCR Vbeta segments and 13 reverse primers for TCR Jbeta segments was used. The CDR3 region of rearranged TCR beta genes was amplified from genomic DNA by a multiplex PCR assay. On the Illumina HiSeq System, the amplified TCR beta libraries were sequenced as 87-base-pair reads. Per the authors' processing: A later analysis tallied tens of millions of unique TCR beta chains across the 650 to 750 repertoires, and about 12 million of those chains were shared by two or more donors. To remove PCR and sequencing errors, raw reads were error-corrected and collapsed into unique sequences using a nearest-neighbor algorithm that merged closely related sequences. V, D and J gene segments were assigned by aligning CDR3 sequences to IMGT reference sequences. For a sequence to be retained, at least a six-nucleotide match to both a V gene segment and a J gene segment was required. Rearrangements were classified as productive when the CDR3 lacked stop codons and remained in frame with V and J, and all other rearrangements were classified as non-productive. CDR3 was defined by IMGT convention, running from the second conserved V-encoded cysteine to the conserved J-encoded phenylalanine. In an earlier analysis of more than 550 of the donors, sequences lacking an unambiguous match to a single V gene segment were excluded. In an earlier analysis of some 590 of the donors, a V segment was called functional when productive rearrangements were above 56.7%, and segregating when the standard deviation between donors exceeded 5%. A statistical classification framework was developed to diagnose cytomegalovirus status using the catalog of TCR beta chain sequences. In a later analysis, V and J genes were assigned by comparing TCR nucleotide sequences against IMGT/GENE-DB human TR gene sequences. In a later analysis, CDR3 sequences and most-parsimonious VDJ recombination scenarios were assigned using the TCRdist pipeline. A later analysis defined each TCR beta chain by its CDR3 amino acid sequence plus V-gene family, and excluded reads lacking a unique V-gene family. To address suspected cross-contamination and a sequencing artifact, a later analysis removed 592 highly shared, low-generation-probability nucleotide sequences. For each public chain, a later analysis derived a clonal expansion index from normalized ranks of inferred template counts within each repertoire. In a later analysis, generation probabilities were computed using a VDJ recombination model fitted to out-of-frame rearrangements, and the results were checked against IGoR. Hypergeometric tests were used in a later analysis to score TCR-TCR, TCR-HLA and TCR-CMV co-occurrence, with a repertoire-size bias correction applied to the TCR pairs. To estimate false discovery rates, a later analysis permuted the HLA or CMV assignments 20 times. A later analysis grouped co-occurring TCRs with DBSCAN, adding TCRdist sequence similarity when clustering within HLA-allele-positive subsets. Repertoires with fewer than 30,000 or more than 120,000 public chains were left out of co-occurrence clustering, as were five repertoires with anomalous nucleotide sharing. Here the immuneACCESS table is served through TCRdb, limited to in-frame sequences with V and J called. Missing clones are a known gap in these copies; in checked studies unresolved V genes cover under half, and the rest lacks a known reason. For V, J and clone size, that table is used; D and trimming come from the DNA. The sample table contains about 89,000 clones; only one count was recorded for about 74% of them. About 1.8% of the sample is taken by the ten largest.

From the cysteine through the phenylalanine, the CDR3 covers 14 amino acids. The DNA shown is the 42-base CDR3, in frame from base 1. Ends trimmed: V by 0 bases, J by 5 bases; bases unmatched to a gene: 3. As encoded in the germline V gene (reference sequence), CDR1 is MNHNY while CDR2 is SVGAGI. In total, over 600 healthy bone marrow donors made up the cohort. At the time of sampling, all cohort members were nominally healthy, though unrecorded immune exposures were likely present. The donor was CMV seronegative and was included in the group of 352 seronegative cohort members. A peripheral blood sample was collected from each donor, and TCR beta sequencing was performed on peripheral blood mononuclear cells. The Qiagen DNeasy Blood Extraction Kit was used to extract genomic DNA from the blood cell samples.

The chain was built from TRBV6-6 and TRBJ2-5; 7 of the junction bases match TRBD1. Specimen: PBMCs. The source is a male donor in good health and CMV-seronegative. DNA sequence: TGTGCCAGCAGTTACTCGACAGGGCGGGAGACCCAGTACTTC. Its product reads: CASSYSTGRETQYF.